The 32 T cell receptor beta chains below were found in one sample sequenced in a study of blood T cell repertoires in COVID-19. Produced via immunoSEQ multiplex PCR; TCRdb's table is partial and in-frame only. This table holds 130,000 or so clones, around 84% found once. Sequencing used peripheral blood. The receptors shown here come from a woman of 80 years or more with acute or convalescent COVID-19.

V usage is TRBV12-3 or TRBV12-4 and J usage is TRBJ1-1; 7 bases match TRBD1. The CDR3 spans 13 residues. Trimming cost V 6 bases and J 4 bases; bases outside gene matches: 5. CDR3 bases: TGTGCCAGCAGACGACAGGGAGGCACTGAAGCTTTCTTT. Its protein product is CASRRQGGTEAFF.

The chain combines TRBV23-1 with TRBJ1-1, with D unclear. TRBV23-1 is known as an ORF, though its function is uncertain. The CDR3 totals 13 residues. Trimming took off 2 bases at V and 4 bases at J, with 8 bases between the two ends. CDR3 loop: CASSQAGCTEAFF. DNA for the CDR3: TGCGCCAGCAGTCAAGCGGGGTGCACTGAAGCTTTCTTT.

In DNA, the CDR3 is TGTGCCAGTACCCCGTCCCAGGGTCACAATGAGCAGTTCTTC. Its translation: CASTPSQGHNEQFF. The gene calls are TRBV19 and TRBJ2-1, with a possible D match to TRBD1 (5 bases). With 7 bases removed from V and 5 bases from J, the gap between germline ends came to 15 bases. The germline V gene encodes CDR1 LNHDA and CDR2 SQIVND (reference sequence). The CDR3 spans 14 residues.

The CDR3 DNA reads as TGCGCCAGCAGCCAGAGGGGGACAGGGATGAACACTGAAGCTTTCTTT. This translates into CASSQRGTGMNTEAFF. V usage is TRBV4-3 and J usage is TRBJ1-1; TRBD1 agrees at 9 bases. The CDR3 runs to 16 residues. CDR1 and CDR2 (germline): LGHNA, YSLEER. With 3 bases clipped from V and 0 bases from J, the junction kept 5 bases outside the gene matches.

V is TRBV3-1 (or the pseudogene TRBV3-2) and J is TRBJ1-2; D is possibly TRBD1 (5 bases). Trimming shortened V by 4 bases and J by 8 bases, and 11 bases separated the two germline ends. CDR1 and CDR2 from the germline V gene are LGHDT and YNNKEL (reference sequence). CDR3 size: 12 residues. As DNA, the CDR3 is TGTGCCAGCAGCCCCGGGGGGAGGGGCTACACCTTC. Translating gives CASSPGGRGYTF.

This clone was seen repeatedly, ten times or more. The V call is TRBV29-1, the J call TRBJ2-1; D perhaps matches TRBD2 (5 bases). This CDR3 has 11 residues. Germline V lookup: CDR1 SQVTM, CDR2 ANQGSEA. The CDR3: CSGLYANEQFF. The CDR3 DNA reads as TGCAGTGGACTTTATGCCAATGAGCAGTTCTTC.

The rearrangement links TRBV15 to TRBJ1-4; TRBD1 matches at 10 bases. This CDR3 contains 15 residues. Germline trimming cut 0 bases from V and 8 bases from J; bases unmatched to any gene: 3. Per germline, CDR1 LNHNV and CDR2 YYDKDF (reference sequence). CDR3 bases: TGTGCCACCAGCAGAGACCGGGACAGGGGAGAAAAACTGTTTTTT. It yields the protein CATSRDRDRGEKLFF.

J is TRBJ2-7 and V is TRBV29-1, with TRBD1 matching over 9 bases. CDR1 and CDR2 from the germline V gene are SQVTM and ANQGSEA. The CDR3 runs 13 residues. J lost 6 bases, V lost 7 bases, and 10 bases had no gene match. In DNA, the CDR3 is TGCAGCGCTAGGACAGGGGAGGTTGGCGAGCAGTACTTC. As protein: CSARTGEVGEQYF.

The chain employs TRBV19 and TRBJ1-6, with a weak D call TRBD1 (6 bases). The germline CDR1 and CDR2 sequences are LNHDA and SQIVND (reference sequence). CDR3 length equals 17 residues. The V gene lost 4 bases and the J gene lost 0 bases, with 13 bases spanning the gap. CDR3 sequence reads: CASSRTAPSSYNSPLHF. CDR3 DNA sequence: TGTGCCAGTAGTAGGACAGCCCCGAGCTCCTATAATTCACCCCTCCACTTT. Filled out from reference TRBV19 and TRBJ1-6, the complete variable domain reads DGGITQSPKYLFRKEGQNVTLSCEQNLNHDAMYWYRQDPGQGLRLIYYSQIVNDFQKGDIAEGYSVSREKKESFPLTVTSAQKNPTAFYLCASSRTAPSSYNSPLHFGNGTRLTVT.

This clone was detected once. The genes are TRBV7-9 and TRBJ2-7; 8 nucleotides agree with TRBD2. J lost 1 base, V lost 5 bases, and 7 bases had no gene match. CDR3 length equals 15 residues. The germline gives CDR1 SEHNR, CDR2 FQNEAQ (reference sequence). Here the CDR3 DNA reads TGTGCCAGCAGCGTTCCTAGCGGGTATTCCTACGAGCAGTACTTC. Amino acid sequence: CASSVPSGYSYEQYF.

As regards this clone: In the same sample, other DNA sequences code for this CDR3. The chain has TRBV5-6 and TRBJ1-2; 7 nucleotides agree with TRBD1. This CDR3 comprises 13 residues. The trim removed 0 bases at V and 4 bases at J, leaving 0 bases unmatched. Germline V gene lookup returns CDR1 SGHDT and CDR2 YYEEEE. The CDR3 nucleotides are TGTGCCAGCAGCTTGGCAGGGGGCTATGGCTACACCTTC. It translates to CASSLAGGYGYTF.

CDR3 nucleotides: TGTGCCAGCAGCCAGGACACGAACACTGAAGCTTTCTTT. Protein product: CASSQDTNTEAFF. The chain carries TRBV14 and TRBJ1-1; TRBD1 might be the D (5 bases). V lost 3 bases and J lost 1, with 6 bases in between. CDR3 length equals 13 residues. Germline CDR1 reads SGHDN; CDR2 reads FVKESK.

The chain carries TRBV6-1 and TRBJ2-2; perhaps TRBD1 as D (6 bases). The CDR3 loop spans 15 amino acids. Germline CDR1 MNHNS, CDR2 SASEGT. Trimming cost V 3 bases and J 2 bases, with 10 bases left between them. The DNA for the CDR3 is TGTGCCAGCAGTGACAGGACAGACAACACCGGGGAGCTGTTTTTT. It yields the protein CASSDRTDNTGELFF.

CDR3 coding DNA: TGTGCCAGCACCGGGACAGGGTACAATGAGCAGTTCTTC. This sequence encodes CASTGTGYNEQFF. V and J are TRBV2 and TRBJ2-1, with TRBD1 matching over 9 bases. This CDR3 is 13 amino acids long. Germline-derived CDR1 and CDR2 are SNHLY and FYNNEI. The ends lost 7 bases at V and 4 bases at J; junction bases unmatched: 2. The full variable domain, with the rest looked up from reference TRBV2 and TRBJ2-1, is EPEVTQTPSHQVTQMGQEVILRCVPISNHLYFYWYRQILGQKVEFLVSFYNNEISEKSEIFDDQFSVERPDGSNFTLKIRSTKLEDSAMYFCASTGTGYNEQFFGPGTRLTVL.

J is TRBJ2-1 and V is TRBV18; D unresolved. Trimming removed 5 bases at V and 6 bases at J, with 11 bases between. Germline V gene data show CDR1 as KGHSH and CDR2 as LQKENI. This CDR3 has 13 residues. The CDR3 DNA follows: TGTGCCAGCTCATCTATACCCCGCAATGAGCAGTTCTTC. Its translation: CASSSIPRNEQFF.

The chain uses TRBV10-1 and TRBJ2-1; D gene unclear. The germline CDR1 and CDR2 sequences are WNHNN and SYGVQD (reference sequence). V was clipped by 5 bases and J by 5 bases, with 4 bases between them. The CDR3 totals 11 residues. CDR3 amino acids: CASSYNNEQFF. The CDR3 nucleotides read TGCGCCAGCAGTTATAACAATGAGCAGTTCTTC.

The chain couples TRBV2 to TRBJ2-4; TRBD1 matches 9 bases. The CDR3 loop spans 15 amino acids. V was pared by 6 bases and J by 6 bases, with 9 bases of the junction left unmatched. Germline CDR1 reads SNHLY; CDR2 reads FYNNEI. The CDR3 reads CASSSNRGQGNIQYF. The CDR3 DNA reads as TGTGCCAGCAGCTCAAACAGGGGGCAGGGAAACATTCAGTACTTC.

V gene TRBV12-5 combines with J gene TRBJ1-3, with 8 bases that match TRBD1. Losses at the gene ends were 0 bases for V and 0 bases for J; bases not matched to a gene: 13. CDR3 length: 20 residues. Germline-derived CDR1 and CDR2 are LGHNT and FRNRAP. CDR3 loop: CASGLVTLGTGGFSGNTIYF. The CDR3 DNA follows: TGTGCTAGTGGTTTGGTTACGCTCGGGACAGGTGGATTCTCTGGAAACACCATATATTTT.

As to this clone: One end of the junction fails to match germline, which may point to a read error. This chain joins TRBV6-1 and TRBJ1-2; tentatively, D is TRBD1 (6 bases). The CDR3 spans 13 residues. CDR1 is MNHNS and CDR2 is SASEGT in the germline V gene. The chain's CDR3 is CASSESRGVGCTF. The CDR3 DNA reads as TGTGCCAGCAGTGAGTCCAGGGGTGTTGGCTGCACCTTC.

This clone has only a few counts. This rearrangement joins TRBV7-8 to TRBJ2-1; TRBD1 aligns across 8 bases. This CDR3 has 14 residues. Germline V CDR1 and CDR2: SGHVS, FQNEAQ. V was clipped by 4 bases and J by 4 bases; unmatched bases: 3. The CDR3 region is CASSYRTGYNEQFF. DNA for the CDR3: TGTGCCAGCAGCTATAGGACAGGGTACAATGAGCAGTTCTTC.

This chain connects TRBV21-1 to TRBJ2-1; TRBD2, as called in the table, went unchecked against the DNA. TRBV21-1 is shown as a pseudogene. The length of the CDR3 is 13 residues. CDR3 protein: CASLRGGNNEQFF. The CDR3 coding sequence is TGTGCCAGCCTTCGGGGGGGAAACAATGAGCAGTTCTTC.

The chain carries TRBV13 and TRBJ2-2; TRBD1 matches 8 bases. Germline trimming cut 4 bases from V and 6 bases from J; bases unmatched to any gene: 10. Germline-derived CDR1 and CDR2 are PRHDT and FYEKMQ (reference sequence). CDR3 length: 16 amino acids. Written as DNA, the CDR3 is TGTGCCAGCAGCTCCCGACAGGGGAAGCTCGCCGGGGAGCTGTTTTTT. Protein product: CASSSRQGKLAGELFF.

The chain couples TRBV30 to TRBJ1-1; D unresolved. V gave up 0 bases and J gave up 4 bases, with 15 bases separating them. CDR3 length equals 15 residues. Germline CDR1 reads GTSNPN; CDR2 reads SVGIG (reference sequence). The chain's CDR3 is CAWSVEIRFGTEAFF. CDR3 DNA sequence: TGTGCCTGGAGTGTAGAGATTCGGTTCGGCACTGAAGCTTTCTTT. The full variable domain, completed using reference TRBV30 and TRBJ1-1, is SQTIHQWPATLVQPVGSPLSLECTVEGTSNPNLYWYRQAAGRGLQLLFYSVGIGQISSEVPQNLSASRPQDRQFILSSKKLLLSDSGFYLCAWSVEIRFGTEAFFGQGTRLTVV.

V is TRBV6-5 and J is TRBJ1-1, with a possible D match to TRBD1 (6 bases). This CDR3 is built from 14 residues. With 0 bases removed from V and 9 bases from J, the gap between germline ends came to 14 bases. CDR1 and CDR2 from the germline V gene are MNHEY and SVGAGI. DNA of the CDR3: TGTGCCAGCAGTTACTCTGGGGGCGCGGTTAAAGCTTTCTTT. It specifies CASSYSGGAVKAFF.

This clone was observed once. The gene calls are TRBV3-1 (or the pseudogene TRBV3-2) and TRBJ1-2; D gene uncertain. Trimming left V 0 bases short and J 4 bases short, with 9 bases between. The CDR3 is made up of 14 amino acids. Germline V gene sequence: CDR1 LGHDT, CDR2 YNNKEL (reference sequence). CDR3 nucleotides: TGTGCCAGCAGCCAAGATCTCACAGCCTATGGCTACACCTTC. This codes for CASSQDLTAYGYTF.

The chain joins TRBV29-1 to TRBJ1-1; possibly TRBD1 for D (6 bases). CDR1 SQVTM and CDR2 ANQGSEA come from the germline V gene. The CDR3 sequence is 14 residues long. The V end was cut by 7 bases, the J end by 4 bases, with 19 bases between. CDR3 DNA sequence: TGCAGCGCCCCTAAACAGGGAATCGGCACTGAAGCTTTCTTT. Its protein is CSAPKQGIGTEAFF.

The rearrangement links TRBV10-2 to TRBJ1-6, with D possibly TRBD1 on 5 matching bases. V was trimmed by 6 bases and J by 7 bases, leaving 16 bases between them. Per germline, CDR1 WSHSY and CDR2 SAAADI. This CDR3 spans 15 amino acids. Written as DNA, the CDR3 is TGCGCCAGCAGAGCGACAGACAATCGGAATTCACCCCTCCACTTT. Protein product: CASRATDNRNSPLHF.

The rearrangement joins TRBV7-2 to TRBJ1-5; unclear D gene. Germline CDR1 reads SGHTA; CDR2 reads FQGNSA. This CDR3 spans 13 amino acids. The V and J ends lost 2 bases and 5 bases respectively, with 7 bases between them. The DNA of the CDR3 is TGTGCCAGCAGCTTAAGAGGAGATCAGCCCCAGCATTTT. It codes for CASSLRGDQPQHF.

V usage is TRBV30 and J usage is TRBJ2-4; 12 bases are shared with TRBD2. CDR1 and CDR2 from the germline V gene are GTSNPN and SVGIG (reference sequence). The ends lost 1 base at V and 6 bases at J; junction bases unmatched: 10. CDR3 size: 17 residues. CDR3 amino acids: CAWSGMLAGGRGNIQYF. Written as DNA, the CDR3 is TGTGCCTGGAGTGGAATGCTAGCGGGAGGGCGGGGAAACATTCAGTACTTC.

Comment on this clone: Other DNA variants within this sample encode the same CDR3. This chain connects TRBV7-8 to TRBJ2-7, with D maybe TRBD2 (6 bases). The CDR3 covers 14 residues. Per the germline V gene, CDR1 is SGHVS and CDR2 is FQNEAQ. V gave up 0 bases and J gave up 2 bases, with 8 bases separating them. Here the CDR3 reads CASSLARGTYEQYF. In DNA, the CDR3 is TGTGCCAGCAGCTTAGCTCGGGGGACCTACGAGCAGTACTTC.

This clone was observed a few times. The chain has TRBV11-3 and TRBJ2-7; 9 bases fit TRBD1. Germline CDR1 reads SGHNT; CDR2 reads YENEEA. J gave up 3 bases and V 4 bases, and 4 bases lay outside the gene matches. CDR3 length equals 14 residues. The CDR3 DNA reads as TGTGCCAGCAGCTCCGGGACAGGGAGCTACGAGCAGTACTTC. Translated, it gives CASSSGTGSYEQYF.

The chain is built from TRBV5-1 and TRBJ2-7; TRBD1 matches at 10 bases. Germline CDR1 reads SGHRS; CDR2 reads YFSETQ. The CDR3 runs to 15 residues. Losses at the gene ends were 4 bases for V and 3 bases for J; bases not matched to a gene: 7. This CDR3 reads CASSRGGTGDYEQYF. CDR3 sequence (DNA): TGCGCCAGCAGCCGTGGAGGGACAGGGGACTACGAGCAGTACTTC.